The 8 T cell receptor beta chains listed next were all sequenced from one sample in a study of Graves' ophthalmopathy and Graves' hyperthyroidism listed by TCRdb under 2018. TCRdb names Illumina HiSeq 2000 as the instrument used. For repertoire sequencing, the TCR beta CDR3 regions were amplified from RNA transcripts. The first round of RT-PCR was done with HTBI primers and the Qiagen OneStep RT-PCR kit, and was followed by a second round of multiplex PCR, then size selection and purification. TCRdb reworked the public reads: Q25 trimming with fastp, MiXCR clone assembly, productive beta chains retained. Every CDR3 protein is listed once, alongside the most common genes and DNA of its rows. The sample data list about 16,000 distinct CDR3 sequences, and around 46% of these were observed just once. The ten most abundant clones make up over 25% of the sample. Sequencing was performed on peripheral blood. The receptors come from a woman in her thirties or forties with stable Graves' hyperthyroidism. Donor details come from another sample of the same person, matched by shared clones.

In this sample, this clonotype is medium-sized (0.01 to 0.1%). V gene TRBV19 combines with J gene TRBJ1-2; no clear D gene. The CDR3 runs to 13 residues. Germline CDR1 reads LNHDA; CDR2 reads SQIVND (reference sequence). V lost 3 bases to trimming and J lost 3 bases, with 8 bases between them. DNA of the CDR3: TGTGCCAGTAGTATGCCCGGATACTATGGCTACACCTTC. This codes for CASSMPGYYGYTF.

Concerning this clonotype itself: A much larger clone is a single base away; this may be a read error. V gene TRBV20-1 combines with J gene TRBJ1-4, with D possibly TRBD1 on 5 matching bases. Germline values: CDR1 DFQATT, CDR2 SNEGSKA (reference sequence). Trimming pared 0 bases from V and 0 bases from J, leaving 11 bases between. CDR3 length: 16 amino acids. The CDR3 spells CSARDGAIPTNEKLFF. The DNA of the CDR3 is TGCAGTGCTAGAGATGGGGCGATTCCAACTAATGAAAAACTGTTTTTT.

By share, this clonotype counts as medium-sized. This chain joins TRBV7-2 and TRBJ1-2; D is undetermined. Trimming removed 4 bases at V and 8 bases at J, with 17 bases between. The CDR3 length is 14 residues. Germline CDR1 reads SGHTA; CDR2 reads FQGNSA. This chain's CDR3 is CASSSYRPIYGYTF. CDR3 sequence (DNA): TGTGCCAGCAGCTCCTACAGACCGATCTACGGCTACACCTTC.

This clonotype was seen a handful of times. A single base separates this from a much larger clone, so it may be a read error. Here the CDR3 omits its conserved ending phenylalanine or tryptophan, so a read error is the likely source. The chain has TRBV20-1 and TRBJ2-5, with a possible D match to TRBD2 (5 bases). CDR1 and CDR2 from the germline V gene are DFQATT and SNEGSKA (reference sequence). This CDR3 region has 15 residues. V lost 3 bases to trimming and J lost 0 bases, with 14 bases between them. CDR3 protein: CSASPIRRNQETQYC. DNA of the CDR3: TGCAGTGCTAGTCCCATTAGGAGGAACCAAGAGACCCAGTACTGC.

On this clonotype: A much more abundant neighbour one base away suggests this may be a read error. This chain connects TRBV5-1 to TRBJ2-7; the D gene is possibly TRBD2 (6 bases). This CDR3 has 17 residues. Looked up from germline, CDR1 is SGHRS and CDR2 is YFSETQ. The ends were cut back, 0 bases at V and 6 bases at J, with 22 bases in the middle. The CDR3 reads CASSLVFGGRQGGEQYF. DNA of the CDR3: TGCGCCAGCAGCTTGGTATTCGGGGGTAGGCAGGGCGGCGAGCAGTACTTC. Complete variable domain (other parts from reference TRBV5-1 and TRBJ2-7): KAGVTQTPRYLIKTRGQQVTLSCSPISGHRSVSWYQQTPGQGLQFLFEYFSETQRNKGNFPGRFSGRQFSNSRSEMNVSTLELGDSALYLCASSLVFGGRQGGEQYFGPGTRLTVT.

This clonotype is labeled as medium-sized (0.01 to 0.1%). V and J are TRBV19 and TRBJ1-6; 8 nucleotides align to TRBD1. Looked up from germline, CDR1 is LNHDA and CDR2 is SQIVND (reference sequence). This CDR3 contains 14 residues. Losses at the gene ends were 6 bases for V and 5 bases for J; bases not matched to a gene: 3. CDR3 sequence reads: CASSPTGDNSPLHF. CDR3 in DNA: TGTGCCAGTAGCCCGACAGGGGATAATTCACCCCTCCACTTT. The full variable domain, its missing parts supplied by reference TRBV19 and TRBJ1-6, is DGGITQSPKYLFRKEGQNVTLSCEQNLNHDAMYWYRQDPGQGLRLIYYSQIVNDFQKGDIAEGYSVSREKKESFPLTVTSAQKNPTAFYLCASSPTGDNSPLHFGNGTRLTVT.

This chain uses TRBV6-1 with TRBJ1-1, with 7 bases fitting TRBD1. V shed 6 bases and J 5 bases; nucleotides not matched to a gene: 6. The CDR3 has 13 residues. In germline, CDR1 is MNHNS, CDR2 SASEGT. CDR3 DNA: TGTGCCAGCAGACCAGGGGGATGGACTGAAGCTTTCTTT. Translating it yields CASRPGGWTEAFF.

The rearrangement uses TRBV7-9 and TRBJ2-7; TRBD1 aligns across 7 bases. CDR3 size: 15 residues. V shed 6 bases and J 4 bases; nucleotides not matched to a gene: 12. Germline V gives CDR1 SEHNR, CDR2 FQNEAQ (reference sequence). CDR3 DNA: TGTGCCAGCAGTCCAAGACAGGGCACCCAGTACGAGCAGTACTTC. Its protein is CASSPRQGTQYEQYF.